These 5 T cell receptor beta chains were sequenced from one sample in a study of shared clonotypes between healthy human individuals. Libraries were prepared by immunoSEQ multiplex PCR; TCRdb keeps only in-frame clonotypes and omits some of them. The sample comprises more than 850,000 clones, approximately 80% of which are singletons, and about 0.52% rests with the top ten. The sequenced sample was memory CD4+ T cells from PBMCs. The subset denotes: CD45RA-negative fraction. The receptor set was obtained from a man aged 18 to 30 in good health. Some clones in this sample may be carry-over from other donors' samples.

About this clone: The same CDR3 also results from other DNA sequences found in this sample. The chain couples TRBV28 to TRBJ2-2, with D tentatively TRBD1 (8 bases). The CDR3 runs 15 residues. Trimming removed 6 bases from V and 5 bases from J, with 16 bases in between. The germline V gene has CDR1 MDHEN and CDR2 SYDVKM. The CDR3 region has the DNA TGTGCCAGCAGCTCCACAGGGGGGGGTACCGGGGAGCTGTTTTTT. It codes for CASSSTGGGTGELFF. Filled out from reference TRBV28 and TRBJ2-2, the complete variable domain reads DVKVTQSSRYLVKRTGEKVFLECVQDMDHENMFWYRQDPGLGLRLIYFSYDVKMKEKGDIPEGYSVSREKKERFSLILESASTNQTSMYLCASSSTGGGTGELFFGEGSRLTVL.

About this clone itself: This same CDR3 is encoded by further DNA sequences in the sample. This sequence joins TRBV7-2 and TRBJ2-7; 11 bases line up with TRBD2. The V gene's germline CDR1 is SGHTA and CDR2 FQGNSA. J was trimmed by 3 bases and V by 3 bases; bases with no gene match: 1. This CDR3 comprises 14 residues. The CDR3 protein is CASSFGLAGYEQYF. DNA for the CDR3: TGTGCCAGCAGCTTCGGACTAGCGGGCTACGAGCAGTACTTC.

The V and J genes are TRBV10-1 and TRBJ2-1, with 8 bases aligning to TRBD2. CDR3 size: 13 residues. J was trimmed by 5 bases and V by 9 bases; bases with no gene match: 6. Germline V CDR1 and CDR2: WNHNN, SYGVQD (reference sequence). CDR3: CASSGDLHNEQFF. The CDR3 region has the DNA TGCGCCAGTAGCGGGGATCTGCACAATGAGCAGTTCTTC.

This clone was counted between two and nine times. The chain employs TRBV15 and TRBJ2-4; 15 positions agree with TRBD2. The germline V gene has CDR1 LNHNV and CDR2 YYDKDF (reference sequence). V lost 4 bases, J lost 1 base, and 2 bases stayed unmatched. This CDR3 comprises 17 residues. CDR3 nucleotides: TGTGCCACCAGCAAAGGGACTAGCGGGAGGGCCAAAAACATTCAGTACTTC. It codes for CATSKGTSGRAKNIQYF. The whole variable domain, filled in from reference TRBV15 and TRBJ2-4, reads DAMVIQNPRYQVTQFGKPVTLSCSQTLNHNVMYWYQQKSSQAPKLLFHYYDKDFNNEADTPDNFQSRRPNTSFCFLDIRSPGLGDTAMYLCATSKGTSGRAKNIQYFGAGTRLSVL.

V usage is TRBV29-1 and J usage is TRBJ2-7, with D unclear. Germline V gene sequence: CDR1 SQVTM, CDR2 ANQGSEA. CDR3 size: 13 residues. Trimming left V 6 bases short and J 0 bases short, with 12 bases between. The CDR3 loop is CSVGRSGSYEQYF. The CDR3 DNA sequence: TGCAGCGTCGGCAGGTCGGGCTCCTACGAGCAGTACTTC.